This paragraph reports one T cell receptor (beta chain). This receptor's antigen is unknown. Base qualities were left out, and no much larger clone turns up one base away. This specimen belongs to a study of blood T cell repertoires in COVID-19 (dated by TCRdb to 2020 to 2021). At the level of the whole study: Samples covering the acute and convalescent phases of COVID-19 were provided by collaborators in the United States, Italy and Spain. The material from the prospective study consisted of cDNA or gDNA derived from T cells, B-cell-depleted T cells, or PBMCs. The dataset comprised deeply sampled blood TCRbeta repertoires from subjects exposed to, actively infected with, or recovered from COVID-19. The repertoires were released in a freely available public database intended as a resource for research on the immune response to SARS-CoV-2. The samples were drawn from two sources: the first 160 participants of the ongoing ImmuneRACE study, and fewer than 1,500 subjects contributed by 6 global collaborators. Nearly every sample came with metadata listing a de-identified subject ID, COVID-19 status, age in years and sex. Where available, HLA class I and class II types were obtained from metadata supplied by the sample provider rather than from assay-based typing. Broad study findings and their caveats: Clinical and demographic metadata were provided uncurated, with the amount varying by source and participant.

TCRbeta CDR3 regions were amplified from genomic DNA by means of the immunoSEQ Assay, a bias-controlled multiplex PCR. Concerning the study's data processing: Within the assay, amplification of reference gene primers was used to estimate how many nucleated cells each sample contained. To quantify the absolute abundance of each unique TCRbeta CDR3 rearrangement, sequence reads were collapsed and filtered. Productive Simpson clonality was computed per sample as the square root of Simpson's diversity index over productive rearrangements. TCRdb limited this immuneACCESS table to in-frame rearrangements with V and J called. A share of clones is missing; checked studies link under half to unresolved V genes, and the rest is unexplained. V and J calls and clone size are those listed in that table; D and trimming were worked out from the DNA. A total of 75,000 or so clones appear in this sample, 65% to 85% of them only once. About 5.8% of the sample comes from the top ten.

Whole blood was collected in K2EDTA tubes by collaborating institutions according to the institutions' own protocols. Collaborator samples were shipped for TCRbeta analysis as frozen whole blood, isolated PBMCs, or DNA extracted from either sample type. CDR1 and CDR2, looked up from the germline V gene, are MNHEY and SVGEGT. Including the terminal cysteine and phenylalanine, the CDR3 comprises 12 residues. The retained sequence is limited to the CDR3, 36 bases, with the frame set at the first base. At the junction V is shortened by 5 bases and J by 9 bases; bases outside the gene matches: 6. This TCR derives from a man aged 55-75 years with active or convalescent COVID-19. The chain joins TRBV6-2 or TRBV6-3 to TRBJ2-5; 7 bases in the middle match TRBD1. The sample taken for sequencing was peripheral blood. The encoded CDR3 is CASSPRGMAQYF. The DNA sequence reads TGTGCCAGCAGTCCCAGGGGGATGGCCCAGTACTTC.